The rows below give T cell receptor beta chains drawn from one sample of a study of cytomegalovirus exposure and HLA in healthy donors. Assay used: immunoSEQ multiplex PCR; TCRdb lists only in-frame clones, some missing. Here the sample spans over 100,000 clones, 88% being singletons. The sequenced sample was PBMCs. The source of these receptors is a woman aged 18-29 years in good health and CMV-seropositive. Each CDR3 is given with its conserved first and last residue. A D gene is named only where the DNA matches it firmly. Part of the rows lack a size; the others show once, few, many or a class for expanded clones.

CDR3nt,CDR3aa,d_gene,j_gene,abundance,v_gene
TGTGCCATCAGTGACCGGGACAGGGTCTACGAGCAGTACTTC,CAISDRDRVYEQYF,TRBD1,TRBJ2-7,.,TRBV10-3
TGTGCCAGCAGCTTGGAGCGCGGCACCGGGGAGCTGTTTTTT,CASSLERGTGELFF,.,TRBJ2-2,.,TRBV7-6
TGTGCCAGTAGGGGGCCCGGAAACACCATATATTTT,CASRGPGNTIYF,.,TRBJ1-3,.,TRBV19
TGTGCCTGGAGTCACGGGACTGGGGCCAACGTCCTGACTTTC,CAWSHGTGANVLTF,.,TRBJ2-6,.,TRBV30
TGTGCCAGCAGCTCCCTTGGAGTGAACTATGGCTACACCTTC,CASSSLGVNYGYTF,.,TRBJ1-2,.,TRBV7-6
TGCGCCAGCAGCATAACAGGGGTGAGCACAGATACGCAGTATTTT,CASSITGVSTDTQYF,TRBD1,TRBJ2-3,.,TRBV4-1
TGCGCCAGCAGCTTGGAGGGGTCCGGAAACACCATATATTTT,CASSLEGSGNTIYF,.,TRBJ1-3,.,TRBV5-1
TGTGCCAGCAGTGAAGGGGGAGGGAACACTGAAGCTTTCTTT,CASSEGGGNTEAFF,.,TRBJ1-1,many,TRBV6-1
TGCGCCAGCCGTATAGAGGCCAACACCGGGGAGCTGTTTTTT,CASRIEANTGELFF,.,TRBJ2-2,.,TRBV5-1
TGTGCCAGCAGCTTAGGAGTCGGTGTCCGCTCTGGAAACACCATATATTTT,CASSLGVGVRSGNTIYF,.,TRBJ1-3,.,TRBV7-9
TGTGCCAGCAGTTACGGCAGAAACAATGAGCAGTTCTTC,CASSYGRNNEQFF,.,TRBJ2-1,.,TRBV6-5
TGTGCCAGCAGCTTGTACTACAATGAGCAGTTCTTC,CASSLYYNEQFF,.,TRBJ2-1,once,TRBV5-6
TGCGCCAGCAACTCTTCCCCGGGACTAGCGGGAGATGATGAGCAGTTCTTC,CASNSSPGLAGDDEQFF,TRBD2,TRBJ2-1,.,TRBV5-1
TGCGCCAGCAGCTTAGCGGGGGCTCACAATGAGCAGTTCTTC,CASSLAGAHNEQFF,TRBD2,TRBJ2-1,.,TRBV5-1
TGCGCCAGCAGCAGGGGGGCCTTACTAGCGGGAGTATCCTACGAGCAGTACTTC,CASSRGALLAGVSYEQYF,TRBD2,TRBJ2-7,.,TRBV5-1
TGTGCCAGCAGCTCCATCGGGACTGAAGCTTTCTTT,CASSSIGTEAFF,.,TRBJ1-1,.,TRBV7-8
TGCGCCAGCACGACAGGGGGCGCCGGCACTGAAGCTTTCTTT,CASTTGGAGTEAFF,TRBD1,TRBJ1-1,.,TRBV5-1
TGTGCCAGCAGCGAGACCGGGACTAGCTTCAATGAGCAGTTCTTC,CASSETGTSFNEQFF,TRBD2,TRBJ2-1,.,TRBV9
TGTGCCAGCAGTCCCCAGGGGTGTCTGGGCAATGAGCAGTTCTTC,CASSPQGCLGNEQFF,.,TRBJ2-1,.,TRBV6-5
TGCGCCAGCAGCCCTCGCTGGGACAGGGTCAACACCGGGGAGCTGTTTTTT,CASSPRWDRVNTGELFF,TRBD1,TRBJ2-2,.,TRBV5-1
TGTGCCACCAGCAGAGTCTTAAGCACAGATACGCAGTATTTT,CATSRVLSTDTQYF,.,TRBJ2-3,once,TRBV15
TGTGCCAGCAGCTTATTACCCGGGACTAGCGGGGGATACGAGCAGTACTTC,CASSLLPGTSGGYEQYF,TRBD2,TRBJ2-7,.,TRBV11-3
TGTGCCAGCAGACCGGGACACAAAAGAGGGAATGAGCAGTTCTTC,CASRPGHKRGNEQFF,.,TRBJ2-1,once,TRBV28
TGTGCCACCAGCATTGGACAGGGGGCCGGTCAGCCCCAGCATTTT,CATSIGQGAGQPQHF,TRBD1,TRBJ1-5,.,TRBV15
TGTGCCAGCAATGGATCAGGGAAATTAAACACTGAAGCTTTCTTT,CASNGSGKLNTEAFF,.,TRBJ1-1,once,TRBV6-6
TGCAGCGCGGGACAGTCAATGAACACTGAAGCTTTCTTT,CSAGQSMNTEAFF,TRBD1,TRBJ1-1,.,TRBV29-1
TGCGCCAGCAGCCAAGATTACTACTCCTACGAGCAGTACTTC,CASSQDYYSYEQYF,.,TRBJ2-7,.,TRBV4-3
TGTGCCAGCAGCGCAACCGGGACAGGAAGGGAAAAACTGTTTTTT,CASSATGTGREKLFF,TRBD1,TRBJ1-4,.,TRBV7-2
TGTGCCAGCTCACCACAGGGGGCGCAAGGTGGCTACACCTTC,CASSPQGAQGGYTF,TRBD1,TRBJ1-2,.,TRBV18
TGTGCCAGCAGCTGGCGGACAGGTTCCAGCTCCTATAATTCACCCCTCCACTTT,CASSWRTGSSSYNSPLHF,TRBD1,TRBJ1-6,.,TRBV11-2
TGCGCCAGCAGCCAAGTTTTGACTAGCGGGAGGTCCGATACGCAGTATTTT,CASSQVLTSGRSDTQYF,TRBD2,TRBJ2-3,.,TRBV4-3
TGTGCTAGCAGCCCCTCAGATGGCTACACCTTC,CASSPSDGYTF,.,TRBJ1-2,.,TRBV7-7
TGTGCCAGCTCACCACAAGCAGGGAAAGAGACCCAGTACTTC,CASSPQAGKETQYF,.,TRBJ2-5,.,TRBV18
TGCGCCAGCGAACCCAGTTACAGAACCCGAGGGACAGATACGCAGTATTTT,CASEPSYRTRGTDTQYF,.,TRBJ2-3,.,TRBV10-2
TGCGCCAGCAGCCAAGAAGCCCACACAGGGGGCCGCTATGGCTACACCTTC,CASSQEAHTGGRYGYTF,TRBD1,TRBJ1-2,.,TRBV4-1
TGCAGTGCCTGGAGTCGAGATACGCAGTATTTT,CSAWSRDTQYF,.,TRBJ2-3,once,TRBV20-1
TGCGCCAGCAGCCAAGGGCGGGCCAGATCCTACGAGCAGTACTTC,CASSQGRARSYEQYF,.,TRBJ2-7,.,TRBV4-1
TGTGCCAGCAGCCCCGCCTACAATGAGCAGTTCTTC,CASSPAYNEQFF,.,TRBJ2-1,.,TRBV7-9
TGTGCCATCAGTGGGACGACAGGGGTTGAGGTGGACGAGCAGTACTTC,CAISGTTGVEVDEQYF,TRBD1,TRBJ2-7,.,TRBV10-3
TGTGCCAGCAGTCCTCGGGTTACCCTGAACACTGAAGCTTTCTTT,CASSPRVTLNTEAFF,.,TRBJ1-1,.,TRBV7-9